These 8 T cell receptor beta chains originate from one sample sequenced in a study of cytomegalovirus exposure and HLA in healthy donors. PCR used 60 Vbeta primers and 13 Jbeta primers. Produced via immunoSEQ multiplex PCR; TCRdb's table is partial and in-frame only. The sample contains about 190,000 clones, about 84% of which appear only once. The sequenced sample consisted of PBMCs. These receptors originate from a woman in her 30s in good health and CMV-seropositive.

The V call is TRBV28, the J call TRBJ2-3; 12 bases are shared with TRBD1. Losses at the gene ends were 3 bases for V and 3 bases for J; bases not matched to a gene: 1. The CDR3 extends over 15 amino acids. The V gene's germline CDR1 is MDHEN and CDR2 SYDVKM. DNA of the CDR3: TGTGCCAGCAGTTTGGGACAGGGGGCGACAGATACGCAGTATTTT. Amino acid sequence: CASSLGQGATDTQYF.

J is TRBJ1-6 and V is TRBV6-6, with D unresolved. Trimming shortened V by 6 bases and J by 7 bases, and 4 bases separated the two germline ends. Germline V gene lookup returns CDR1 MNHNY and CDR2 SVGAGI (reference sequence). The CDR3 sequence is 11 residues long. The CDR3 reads CASRENSPLHF. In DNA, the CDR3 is TGTGCCAGCAGAGAGAATTCACCCCTCCACTTT.

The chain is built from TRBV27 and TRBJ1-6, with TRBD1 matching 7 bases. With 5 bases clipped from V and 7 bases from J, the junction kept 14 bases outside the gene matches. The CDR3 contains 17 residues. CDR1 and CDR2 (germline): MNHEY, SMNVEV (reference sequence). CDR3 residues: CASSSRPGTVLNSPLHF. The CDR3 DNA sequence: TGTGCCAGCAGTAGCCGTCCCGGGACAGTTTTGAATTCACCCCTCCACTTT.

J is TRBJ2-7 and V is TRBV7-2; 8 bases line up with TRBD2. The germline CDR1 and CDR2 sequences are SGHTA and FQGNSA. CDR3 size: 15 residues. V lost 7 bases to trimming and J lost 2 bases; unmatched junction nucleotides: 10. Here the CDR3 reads CASTSGGRRAYEQYF. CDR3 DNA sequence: TGTGCCAGCACTTCGGGGGGGAGAAGGGCCTACGAGCAGTACTTC.

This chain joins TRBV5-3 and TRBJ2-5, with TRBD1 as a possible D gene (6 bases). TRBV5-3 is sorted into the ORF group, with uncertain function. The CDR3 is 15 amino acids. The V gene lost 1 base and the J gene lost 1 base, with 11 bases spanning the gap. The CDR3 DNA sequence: TGTGCCAGAAGCTTGAACAGGACAGCCCAAGAGACCCAGTACTTC. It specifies CARSLNRTAQETQYF.

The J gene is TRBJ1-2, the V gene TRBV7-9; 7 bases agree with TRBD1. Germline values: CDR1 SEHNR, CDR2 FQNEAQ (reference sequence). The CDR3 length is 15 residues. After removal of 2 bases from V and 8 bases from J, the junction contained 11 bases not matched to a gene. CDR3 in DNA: TGTGCCAGCAGCTTATCCAAGGGGGCCCTTTTGGGCTACACCTTC. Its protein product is CASSLSKGALLGYTF.

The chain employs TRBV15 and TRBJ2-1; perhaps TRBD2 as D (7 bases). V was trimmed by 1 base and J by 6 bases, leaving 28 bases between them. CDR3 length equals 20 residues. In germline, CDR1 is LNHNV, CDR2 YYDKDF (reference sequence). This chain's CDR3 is CATSRAKEGGGLRDGNEQFF. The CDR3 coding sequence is TGTGCCACCAGCAGAGCTAAGGAGGGGGGGGGTCTCAGGGACGGCAATGAGCAGTTCTTC.

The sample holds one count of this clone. The CDR3 loop reads CASRPFDTYGYTF. The CDR3 DNA reads as TGTGCCAGCAGACCTTTCGACACATATGGCTACACCTTC. V gene TRBV28 combines with J gene TRBJ1-2; D gene ambiguous. The CDR3 spans 13 residues. Germline V CDR1 and CDR2: MDHEN, SYDVKM. Deletions cut 6 bases from V and 5 bases from J, with 13 bases between.